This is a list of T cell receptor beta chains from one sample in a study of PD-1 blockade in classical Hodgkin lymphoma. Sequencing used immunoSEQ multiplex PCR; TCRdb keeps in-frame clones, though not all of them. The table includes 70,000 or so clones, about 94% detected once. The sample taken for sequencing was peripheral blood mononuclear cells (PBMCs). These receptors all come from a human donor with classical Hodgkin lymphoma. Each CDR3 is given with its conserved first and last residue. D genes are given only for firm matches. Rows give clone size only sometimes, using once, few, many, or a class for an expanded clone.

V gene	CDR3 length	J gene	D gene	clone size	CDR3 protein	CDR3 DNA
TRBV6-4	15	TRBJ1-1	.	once	CASRKQAQLNTEAFF	TGTGCCAGCAGGAAACAGGCGCAATTGAACACTGAAGCTTTCTTT
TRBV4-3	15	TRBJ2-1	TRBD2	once	CASSLSTSGSNEQFF	TGCGCCAGCAGCCTCTCGACTAGCGGGAGCAATGAGCAGTTCTTC
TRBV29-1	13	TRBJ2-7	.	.	CSVEVVGLGEQYF	TGCAGCGTTGAAGTCGTTGGACTCGGGGAGCAGTACTTC
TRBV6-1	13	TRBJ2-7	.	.	CASRSRKFYEQYF	TGTGCCAGCAGATCTAGAAAGTTCTACGAGCAGTACTTC
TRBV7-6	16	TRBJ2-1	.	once	CASSLLDPIGDNEQFF	TGTGCCAGCAGCTTACTAGACCCCATAGGGGACAATGAGCAGTTCTTC
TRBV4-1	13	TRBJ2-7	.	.	CASSQRISYEQYF	TGCGCCAGCAGCCAACGCATCTCCTACGAGCAGTACTTC
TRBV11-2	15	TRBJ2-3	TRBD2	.	CASNYLAGGADTQYF	TGTGCCAGCAACTACTTAGCGGGGGGAGCGGATACGCAGTATTTT
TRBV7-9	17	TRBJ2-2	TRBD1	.	CASSMGQAERRAGELFF	TGTGCCAGCAGCATGGGACAGGCAGAAAGGCGGGCCGGGGAGCTGTTTTTT
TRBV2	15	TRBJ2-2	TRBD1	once	CASRDRDKGTGELFF	TGTGCCAGCAGGGACAGGGATAAGGGGACCGGGGAGCTGTTTTTT
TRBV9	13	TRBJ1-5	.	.	CASSAGEHQPQHF	TGTGCCAGCAGCGCCGGAGAGCATCAGCCCCAGCATTTT
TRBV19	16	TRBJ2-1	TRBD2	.	CASRIGASGGSNEQFF	TGTGCCAGTAGAATTGGGGCTAGCGGGGGGAGCAATGAGCAGTTCTTC
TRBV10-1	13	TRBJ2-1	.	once	CASMSDRRSGQFF	TGCGCCAGCATGTCCGACCGTCGCTCGGGGCAGTTCTTC
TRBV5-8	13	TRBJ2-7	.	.	CASSLSRDYEQYF	TGTGCCAGCAGCTTGTCCAGGGACTACGAGCAGTACTTC
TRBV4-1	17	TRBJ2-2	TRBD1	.	CASSPGQGALNTGELFF	TGCGCCAGCAGCCCGGGACAGGGGGCGCTGAACACCGGGGAGCTGTTTTTT
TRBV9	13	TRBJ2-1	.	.	CASSVAGTNEQFF	TGTGCCAGCAGCGTAGCCGGGACCAATGAGCAGTTCTTC
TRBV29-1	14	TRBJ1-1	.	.	CSALGPILNTEAFF	TGCAGCGCCCTCGGGCCCATCTTGAACACTGAAGCTTTCTTT
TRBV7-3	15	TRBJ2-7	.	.	CASSLSGRTSGEQYF	TGTGCCAGCAGCTTGTCGGGGCGGACCTCGGGGGAGCAGTACTTC
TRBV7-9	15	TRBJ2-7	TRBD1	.	CASSLAGTGGYEQYF	TGTGCCAGCAGCTTAGCCGGGACAGGGGGTTACGAGCAGTACTTC
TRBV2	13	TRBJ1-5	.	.	CASSAYWAQPQHF	TGTGCCAGCAGTGCATATTGGGCTCAGCCCCAGCATTTT
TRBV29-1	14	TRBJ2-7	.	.	CSVNGVGTPYEQYF	TGCAGCGTTAACGGGGTTGGGACCCCATACGAGCAGTACTTC
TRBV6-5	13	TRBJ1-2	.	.	CASSGRDYYGYTF	TGTGCCAGCAGCGGACGGGATTACTATGGCTACACCTTC
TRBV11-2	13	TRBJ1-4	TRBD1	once	CASSDREDEKLFF	TGTGCCAGCAGCGACAGGGAGGATGAAAAACTGTTTTTT
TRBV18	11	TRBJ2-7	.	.	CASSPNYEQYF	TGTGCCAGCTCACCCAACTACGAGCAGTACTTC
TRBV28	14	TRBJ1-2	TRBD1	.	CASSGQGRSHGYTF	TGTGCCAGCAGTGGACAGGGAAGGAGCCATGGCTACACCTTC
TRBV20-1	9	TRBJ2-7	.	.	CSADYEQYF	TGCAGCGCTGACTACGAGCAGTACTTC